The 21 T cell receptor beta chains in this list originate from one sample, sequenced in a study of T cell responses to AZD1222 COVID-19 vaccine. Sequencing used immunoSEQ multiplex PCR; TCRdb keeps in-frame clones, though not all of them. The sample holds 150,000 to 200,000 clones, 92% seen once. The sample consisted of peripheral blood, taken on day 0 of MenACWY control vaccination. The receptors derive from an adult in good health.

The rearrangement joins TRBV10-3 to TRBJ2-1, with unresolved D. This CDR3 comprises 12 residues. V lost 3 bases and J lost 8, with 8 bases in between. Germline CDR1 and CDR2: ENHRY and SYGVKD. CDR3 in amino acids: CAISETGDEQFF. In DNA form, the CDR3 reads TGTGCCATCAGTGAAACGGGTGATGAGCAGTTCTTC.

The chain recombines TRBV3-1 (or the pseudogene TRBV3-2) with TRBJ1-3; D not certain. V was trimmed by 3 bases and J by 7 bases, leaving 16 bases between them. The germline V gene has CDR1 LGHDT and CDR2 YNNKEL (reference sequence). This CDR3 is built from 15 residues. The CDR3 sequence: CASSQKGGPQNTIYF. The CDR3, as DNA: TGTGCCAGCAGCCAGAAAGGAGGCCCTCAGAACACCATATATTTT.

V gene TRBV18 combines with J gene TRBJ2-7; D is ambiguous. Trimming left V 1 base short and J 6 bases short, with 7 bases between. This CDR3 has 12 residues. CDR1 is KGHSH and CDR2 is LQKENI in the germline V gene. CDR3 sequence: CASSPQSVEQYF. CDR3 nucleotide sequence: TGTGCCAGCTCACCACAGTCGGTCGAGCAGTACTTC.

This clone occurred once. The chain carries TRBV24-1 and TRBJ2-5, with D perhaps TRBD1 or TRBD2 (5 bases each). The CDR3 has 12 residues. CDR1 and CDR2 (germline): KGHDR, SFDVKD. The DNA for the CDR3 is TGTGCGACCTCGAGGGGTTGGGAGACCCAGTACTTC. Translated: CATSRGWETQYF.

V gene TRBV15 combines with J gene TRBJ1-1; no clear D gene. Germline-derived CDR1 and CDR2 are LNHNV and YYDKDF (reference sequence). The length of the CDR3 is 14 residues. V lost 3 bases, J lost 7 bases, and 15 bases lay in between. The CDR3 sequence is CATSSPRTTYEAFF. CDR3 DNA: TGTGCCACCAGCAGCCCTAGGACCACGTATGAAGCTTTCTTT.

This clone was picked up one time. The V call is TRBV10-3, the J call TRBJ1-6; 7 bases are a match to TRBD1. The CDR3 spans 16 residues. The germline CDR1 and CDR2 sequences are ENHRY and SYGVKD. V lost 2 bases to trimming and J lost 9 bases; unmatched junction nucleotides: 10. CDR3: CAISEGRGSEGSPLHF. The DNA for the CDR3 is TGTGCCATCAGTGAGGGCAGGGGGTCCGAGGGTTCACCCCTCCACTTT.

The chain couples TRBV4-3 to TRBJ2-7; no definite D call. Germline V gene sequence: CDR1 LGHNA, CDR2 YSLEER. The length of the CDR3 is 17 residues. Deletions cut 1 base from V and 3 bases from J, with 19 bases between. The DNA for the CDR3 is TGCGCCAGCAGCCAAGGCAGAATGGGCCAATTACTCTACGAGCAGTACTTC. Translated: CASSQGRMGQLLYEQYF.

This chain links TRBV7-6 with TRBJ2-2, with unresolved D. CDR3 size: 16 residues. V was shortened by 5 bases and J by 1 base, with 14 bases between the two germline ends. The germline CDR1 and CDR2 sequences are SGHVS and FNYEAQ. The CDR3: CASSPAQIMNTGELFF. The CDR3, as DNA: TGTGCCAGCAGCCCTGCGCAGATAATGAACACCGGGGAGCTGTTTTTT.

The chain links TRBV7-9 to TRBJ1-4, with D hard to call. Germline V gives CDR1 SEHNR, CDR2 FQNEAQ (reference sequence). This CDR3 has 17 amino acids. Trimming left V 5 bases short and J 3 bases short, with 19 bases between. The CDR3 is CASSHGPLGDPNEKLFF. The DNA of the CDR3 is TGTGCCAGCAGCCACGGGCCCTTGGGCGATCCTAATGAAAAACTGTTTTTT. The variable domain in full, with the rest retrieved from reference TRBV7-9 and TRBJ1-4, is DTGVSQNPRHKITKRGQNVTFRCDPISEHNRLYWYRQTLGQGPEFLTYFQNEAQLEKSRLLSDRFSAERPKGSFSTLEIQRTEQGDSAMYLCASSHGPLGDPNEKLFFGSGTQLSVL.

This chain links TRBV30 with TRBJ1-1, with D perhaps TRBD1 (5 bases). Between the trimmed V and J ends, which lost 2 bases and 4 bases, there was a span of 29 bases. The length of the CDR3 is 19 residues. Germline V gives CDR1 GTSNPN, CDR2 SVGIG (reference sequence). DNA of the CDR3: TGTGCCTGGAGTCCAACCGGGACGGCGGGGACTGGAAGGAGCACTGAAGCTTTCTTT. Protein: CAWSPTGTAGTGRSTEAFF. Full variable domain (missing parts from reference TRBV30 and TRBJ1-1): SQTIHQWPATLVQPVGSPLSLECTVEGTSNPNLYWYRQAAGRGLQLLFYSVGIGQISSEVPQNLSASRPQDRQFILSSKKLLLSDSGFYLCAWSPTGTAGTGRSTEAFFGQGTRLTVV.

V is TRBV13 and J is TRBJ2-7; maybe TRBD1 (6 bases). Per the germline V gene, CDR1 is PRHDT and CDR2 is FYEKMQ (reference sequence). Deletions cut 5 bases from V and 3 bases from J, with 14 bases between. This CDR3 spans 14 amino acids. The CDR3 DNA is TGTGCCAGCAGCCCACAGGGCATTCACTACGAGCAGTACTTC. This translates into CASSPQGIHYEQYF. The whole variable domain, remainder taken from reference TRBV13 and TRBJ2-7, is AAGVIQSPRHLIKEKRETATLKCYPIPRHDTVYWYQQGPGQDPQFLISFYEKMQSDKGSIPDRFSAQQFSDYHSELNMSSLELGDSALYFCASSPQGIHYEQYFGPGTRLTVT.

The V and J genes are TRBV19 and TRBJ1-2; D uncertain. Looked up from germline, CDR1 is LNHDA and CDR2 is SQIVND (reference sequence). The CDR3 consists of 15 residues. V was pared by 3 bases and J by 3 bases, with 14 bases between. The CDR3 sequence: CASSILADGDYGYTF. DNA of the CDR3: TGTGCCAGTAGTATTCTAGCCGACGGGGACTATGGCTACACCTTC.

The chain is built from TRBV19 and TRBJ2-7; D is uncertain. V was clipped by 3 bases and J by 3 bases, with 9 bases between them. The CDR3 is 13 amino acids. Looked up from germline, CDR1 is LNHDA and CDR2 is SQIVND (reference sequence). The CDR3 loop reads CASSIGPFYEQYF. CDR3 nucleotides: TGTGCCAGTAGTATTGGGCCATTCTACGAGCAGTACTTC. The variable domain in full, completed from reference TRBV19 and TRBJ2-7, reads DGGITQSPKYLFRKEGQNVTLSCEQNLNHDAMYWYRQDPGQGLRLIYYSQIVNDFQKGDIAEGYSVSREKKESFPLTVTSAQKNPTAFYLCASSIGPFYEQYFGPGTRLTVT.

The chain recombines TRBV7-2 with TRBJ1-1; no definite D call. Germline V CDR1 and CDR2: SGHTA, FQGNSA. Deletions cut 5 bases from V and 1 base from J, with 14 bases between. The CDR3 length is 15 residues. DNA of the CDR3: TGTGCCAGCAGCGCCGACGGAGCGCAGAACACTGAAGCTTTCTTT. This encodes CASSADGAQNTEAFF.

J is TRBJ2-7 and V is TRBV24-1; no reliable D call. V was clipped by 5 bases and J by 2 bases, with 12 bases between them. Germline CDR1 reads KGHDR; CDR2 reads SFDVKD. This CDR3 has 14 residues. The CDR3 DNA is TGTGCCACCAGTGGCAAGGGCAGCACCTACGAGCAGTACTTC. Encoded protein: CATSGKGSTYEQYF.

The chain uses TRBV27 and TRBJ1-1; D is unresolved. The CDR3 totals 12 residues. Between the trimmed V and J ends, which lost 8 bases and 1 base, there was a span of 8 bases. Germline V gives CDR1 MNHEY, CDR2 SMNVEV (reference sequence). Here the CDR3 reads CASGGQNTEAFF. For the CDR3, the DNA is TGTGCCAGCGGCGGGCAGAACACTGAAGCTTTCTTT.

The rearrangement uses TRBV12-3 or TRBV12-4 and TRBJ1-1; tentative D call: TRBD1 (5 bases). The CDR3 length is 12 residues. The ends were cut back, 10 bases at V and 1 base at J, with 10 bases in the middle. The CDR3 region has the DNA TGTGCCACCAGGCAGGGGAACACTGAAGCTTTCTTT. Its protein is CATRQGNTEAFF.

This rearrangement joins TRBV30 to TRBJ2-5; D is undetermined. The CDR3 sequence is 10 residues long. Trimming took 1 base from V and 7 from J, leaving 4 bases between them. Germline V gene lookup returns CDR1 GTSNPN and CDR2 SVGIG (reference sequence). The CDR3: CAWSDLTQYF. The CDR3 bases are TGTGCCTGGAGTGACTTGACCCAGTACTTC.

V and J are TRBV16 and TRBJ1-1; D gene unclear. The germline V gene has CDR1 KGHSY and CDR2 FQNENV. The CDR3 runs to 14 residues. V dropped 1 base and J dropped 8 bases, with 14 bases sitting between them. The CDR3 spells CASSQLGLWGEAFF. In DNA, the CDR3 is TGTGCCAGCAGCCAATTGGGCCTGTGGGGAGAAGCTTTCTTT.

This sequence joins TRBV5-1 and TRBJ2-7; TRBD1 matches at 10 bases. V trimming: 4 bases; J trimming: 7 bases; junction bases outside the gene matches: 8. In germline, CDR1 is SGHRS, CDR2 YFSETQ. The CDR3 contains 14 residues. The chain's CDR3 is CASSPGQGQGEQYF. DNA for the CDR3: TGCGCCAGCAGCCCGGGACAGGGGCAAGGGGAGCAGTACTTC. The whole variable domain, filled in from reference TRBV5-1 and TRBJ2-7, reads KAGVTQTPRYLIKTRGQQVTLSCSPISGHRSVSWYQQTPGQGLQFLFEYFSETQRNKGNFPGRFSGRQFSNSRSEMNVSTLELGDSALYLCASSPGQGQGEQYFGPGTRLTVT.

The chain has TRBV9 and TRBJ2-1, with D perhaps TRBD2 (6 bases). The germline V gene encodes CDR1 SGDLS and CDR2 YYNGEE. This CDR3 comprises 15 residues. Between the trimmed V and J ends, which lost 0 bases and 8 bases, there was a span of 15 bases. CDR3 region: CASSVGLAPTDEQFF. The DNA of the CDR3 is TGTGCCAGCAGCGTAGGCCTAGCGCCAACCGATGAGCAGTTCTTC.